A single sample gave rise to the 27 T cell receptor beta chains below, sequenced in a study of identical twins. TCRdb processed the 5' RACE reads anew with MiXCR; each CDR3 protein has one entry. The sample has roughly 490,000 distinct CDR3 sequences; 14% are singletons. These data also featured in a second study, about yellow fever vaccine responses in identical twins.

Sequenced sample: CD4+ T cells sorted from blood. These receptors were taken from a woman between 18 and 29 years old in good health.

This clonotype was detected only a few times. V gene TRBV7-8 combines with J gene TRBJ2-7, with TRBD2 as a possible D gene (5 bases). Trimming pared 0 bases from V and 6 bases from J, leaving 12 bases between. Germline CDR1 reads SGHVS; CDR2 reads FQNEAQ. The CDR3 sequence is 14 residues long. In nucleotides, the CDR3 is TGTGCCAGCAGCTTAGCCCTAATCCGGGGCGAGCAGTACTTC. Translating gives CASSLALIRGEQYF.

Only a few counts were recorded for this clonotype. The chain carries TRBV2 and TRBJ2-5, with D hard to call. The CDR3 is 15 amino acids. The V gene lost 7 bases and the J gene lost 5 bases, with 20 bases spanning the gap. CDR1 and CDR2 (germline): SNHLY, FYNNEI. Here the CDR3 reads CASNDGSGSGETQYF. CDR3 sequence (DNA): TGTGCCAGCAACGACGGGTCCGGATCGGGCGAGACCCAGTACTTC.

The chain employs TRBV6-1 and TRBJ1-6; D is perhaps TRBD1 (5 bases). The CDR3 extends over 16 amino acids. Looked up from germline, CDR1 is MNHNS and CDR2 is SASEGT. Trimming pared 10 bases from V and 0 bases from J, leaving 16 bases between. The CDR3 is CANRPRQSSYNSPLHF. The CDR3 coding sequence is TGTGCCAACAGGCCTAGACAGAGCTCCTATAATTCACCCCTCCACTTT.

The chain combines TRBV4-3 with TRBJ2-7; D is unclear. Trimming took off 1 base at V and 5 bases at J, with 12 bases between the two ends. Germline V gene lookup returns CDR1 LGHNA and CDR2 YSLEER. CDR3 length: 14 residues. The DNA of the CDR3 is TGCGCCAGCAGCCAAGGTCCCTCGACTCACGAGCAGTACTTC. This sequence encodes CASSQGPSTHEQYF.

This clonotype was seen a handful of times. The CDR3: CASSPQASGSATGELFF. DNA for the CDR3: TGTGCCAGCTCACCACAGGCTAGCGGGAGTGCCACCGGGGAGCTGTTTTTT. The rearrangement joins TRBV18 to TRBJ2-2; 10 bases agree with TRBD2. V dropped 1 base and J dropped 4; count of bases not matched to a gene: 6. CDR3 size: 17 residues. Germline-derived CDR1 and CDR2 are KGHSH and LQKENI.

The chain recombines TRBV10-3 with TRBJ2-3; 12 bases map to TRBD1. Trimming took 7 bases from V and 6 from J; bases not matched to a gene: 8. Germline-derived CDR1 and CDR2 are ENHRY and SYGVKD. This CDR3 contains 15 residues. The CDR3 loop reads CAIMGTGGASDTQYF. CDR3 nucleotides: TGTGCCATCATGGGGACAGGGGGCGCATCTGATACGCAGTATTTT.

This clonotype occurred many times. The V gene is TRBV12-3 or TRBV12-4, the J gene TRBJ2-7, with 9 bases identical to TRBD2. The CDR3 is made up of 17 amino acids. Trimming at V came to 5 bases and at J to 2 bases, leaving 13 bases not matched to a gene. CDR3 residues: CASSPILAGTRAYEQYF. The CDR3, as DNA: TGTGCCAGCAGTCCCATTCTAGCGGGAACGAGGGCCTACGAGCAGTACTTC.

The V call is TRBV29-1, the J call TRBJ2-7, with 9 bases matching TRBD2. The ends lost 8 bases at V and 4 bases at J; junction bases unmatched: 9. Germline V gene lookup returns CDR1 SQVTM and CDR2 ANQGSEA. The CDR3 loop spans 13 amino acids. The DNA of the CDR3 is TGCAGCACCCGCGCAGCGGGAGGTTACGAGCAGTACTTC. This translates into CSTRAAGGYEQYF.

V gene TRBV20-1 combines with J gene TRBJ2-5; no clear D. Germline lookup yields CDR1 DFQATT and CDR2 SNEGSKA (reference sequence). Trimming pared 0 bases from V and 6 bases from J, leaving 17 bases between. This CDR3 spans 15 amino acids. DNA of the CDR3: TGCAGTGCTAGAGATCTGGCAGGCCTTTACAAGACCCAGTACTTC. Translation: CSARDLAGLYKTQYF.

This chain uses TRBV7-2 with TRBJ1-1; no clear D. The CDR3 is made up of 14 amino acids. V gave up 5 bases and J gave up 2 bases, with 12 bases separating them. Per germline, CDR1 SGHTA and CDR2 FQGNSA. The CDR3 protein is CASSPRPGNTEAFF. The CDR3 bases are TGTGCCAGCAGCCCTCGCCCGGGAAACACTGAAGCTTTCTTT.

The sample holds a few counts of this clonotype. The chain links TRBV15 to TRBJ1-1, with a possible D match to TRBD1 (6 bases). Germline CDR1 and CDR2: LNHNV and YYDKDF (reference sequence). Trimming stripped 0 bases from V and 7 bases from J, with 9 bases between. This CDR3 is built from 13 residues. The CDR3 loop reads CATSRDSDSEAFF. As DNA, the CDR3 is TGTGCCACCAGCAGAGATTCGGACAGTGAAGCTTTCTTT.

The sample holds a few counts of this clonotype. The chain is built from TRBV7-2 and TRBJ1-6; maybe TRBD1 (5 bases). The V gene's germline CDR1 is SGHTA and CDR2 FQGNSA. There are 14 residues in the CDR3. Trimming pared 4 bases from V and 6 bases from J, leaving 10 bases between. The CDR3 nucleotides are TGTGCCAGCAGCTCGGGACCATCTAATTCACCCCTCCACTTT. Translated: CASSSGPSNSPLHF. Complete variable domain (other parts from reference TRBV7-2 and TRBJ1-6): GAGVSQSPSNKVTEKGKDVELRCDPISGHTALYWYRQSLGQGLEFLIYFQGNSAPDKSGLPSDRFSAERTGGSVSTLTIQRTQQEDSAVYLCASSSGPSNSPLHFGNGTRLTVT.

This clonotype was found many times. J is TRBJ1-2 and V is TRBV29-1, with a weak D call TRBD1 (5 bases). V lost 3 bases and J 5 bases, leaving 13 bases between the germline ends. From germline, CDR1 is SQVTM and CDR2 ANQGSEA. This CDR3 is 13 amino acids long. CDR3 coding DNA: TGCAGCGTTGAGGTTTTGGGGCAGTATGGCTACACCTTC. Translating gives CSVEVLGQYGYTF. Combining the CDR3 with reference TRBV29-1 and TRBJ1-2 gives the whole variable domain SAVISQKPSRDICQRGTSLTIQCQVDSQVTMMFWYRQQPGQSLTLIATANQGSEATYESGFVIDKFPISRPNLTFSTLTVSNMSPEDSSIYLCSVEVLGQYGYTFGSGTRLTVV.

In its sample, this clonotype was seen a few times. V is TRBV2 and J is TRBJ2-3, with TRBD2 as a possible D gene (6 bases). Trimming took 7 bases from V and 3 from J, leaving 14 bases between them. This CDR3 contains 14 residues. Germline V lookup: CDR1 SNHLY, CDR2 FYNNEI. In nucleotides, the CDR3 is TGTGCCAGCAAGTCCGGGAGTGGTACAGATACGCAGTATTTT. This codes for CASKSGSGTDTQYF.

This clonotype was seen more than once but under ten times. J is TRBJ2-7 and V is TRBV20-1; 7 nucleotides match TRBD1. The germline CDR1 and CDR2 sequences are DFQATT and SNEGSKA (reference sequence). The ends lost 3 bases at V and 2 bases at J; junction bases unmatched: 4. The CDR3 is made up of 13 amino acids. The CDR3 protein is CSASYQGAYEQYF. CDR3 coding DNA: TGCAGTGCTAGTTATCAGGGGGCCTACGAGCAGTACTTC.

The rearrangement joins TRBV23-1 to TRBJ2-1; the D is unclear. TRBV23-1 belongs to the ORF category, with a function that is uncertain. The CDR3 is 15 residues long. V lost 0 bases, J lost 1 base, and 7 bases lay in between. The CDR3 reads CASSQSARSYNEQFF. CDR3 sequence (DNA): TGCGCCAGCAGTCAATCGGCCAGATCCTACAATGAGCAGTTCTTC.

The chain employs TRBV5-4 and TRBJ2-1; 7 bases map to TRBD2. The CDR3 loop spans 15 amino acids. The germline CDR1 and CDR2 sequences are SGHNT and YYREEE (reference sequence). The V gene end was trimmed by 1 base and the J gene end by 8 bases; junction bases not matched to a gene: 9. The CDR3 coding sequence is TGTGCCAGCAGCTTGAAGCAGCGGGGTGGGGATGAGCAGTTCTTC. Amino acid sequence: CASSLKQRGGDEQFF.

V gene TRBV6-2 or TRBV6-3 combines with J gene TRBJ1-1; D call uncertain. The germline gives CDR1 MNHEY, CDR2 SVGEGT. This CDR3 has 15 amino acids. V dropped 6 bases and J dropped 7 bases, with 21 bases sitting between them. The CDR3 bases are TGTGCCAGCAGCCGCCCTCCGCGTGTTTCCAGTGAAGCTTTCTTT. As protein: CASSRPPRVSSEAFF.

This clonotype came up a few times. The gene calls are TRBV6-2 or TRBV6-3 and TRBJ2-1; TRBD1 aligns across 7 bases. V shed 5 bases, J shed 4 bases, and the junction held 11 bases outside the gene matches. This CDR3 contains 16 residues. The germline gives CDR1 MNHEY, CDR2 SVGEGT. As DNA, the CDR3 is TGTGCCAGCAGTCCGCCGGGACAGAGACCTTACAATGAGCAGTTCTTC. Residues: CASSPPGQRPYNEQFF.

This clonotype has a handful of counts. The CDR3 coding sequence is TGTGCCAGCAGCCAGGATTTGTTATACGAGCAGTACTTC. This encodes CASSQDLLYEQYF. The chain uses TRBV14 and TRBJ2-7; D uncertain. The CDR3 is made up of 13 amino acids. Germline values: CDR1 SGHDN, CDR2 FVKESK. V lost 3 bases and J lost 4, with 10 bases in between. The whole variable domain, filled in from reference TRBV14 and TRBJ2-7, reads EAGVTQFPSHSVIEKGQTVTLRCDPISGHDNLYWYRRVMGKEIKFLLHFVKESKQDESGMPNNRFLAERTGGTYSTLKVQPAELEDSGVYFCASSQDLLYEQYFGPGTRLTVT.

This clonotype was picked up many times. The V and J genes are TRBV3-1 and TRBJ2-1, with 12 nucleotides matching TRBD2. The CDR3 runs 15 residues. CDR1 and CDR2 from the germline V gene are LGHDT and YNNKEL (reference sequence). V lost 2 bases to trimming and J lost 9 bases; unmatched junction nucleotides: 5. CDR3 DNA sequence: TGTGCCAGCAGCCAACGACTAGCGGGAGTTAGTGAGCAGTTCTTC. Translated: CASSQRLAGVSEQFF.

This clonotype was detected a few times. The gene calls are TRBV20-1 and TRBJ2-7, with 8 bases lining up with TRBD2. V lost 0 bases and J lost 0; bases outside the gene matches: 10. CDR1 is DFQATT and CDR2 is SNEGSKA in the germline V gene (reference sequence). CDR3 size: 17 residues. The CDR3 region has the DNA TGCAGTGCTAGAGAACTAGCGGCCTTTTTTAGCTCCTACGAGCAGTACTTC. Its protein is CSARELAAFFSSYEQYF.

The chain couples TRBV11-2 to TRBJ2-7; 7 bases are a match to TRBD2. Germline V lookup: CDR1 SGHAT, CDR2 FQNNGV. The CDR3 has 15 residues. After removal of 3 bases from V and 4 bases from J, the junction contained 9 bases not matched to a gene. Here the CDR3 reads CASSLELAQRYEQYF. The DNA of the CDR3 is TGTGCCAGCAGCTTGGAACTAGCGCAAAGGTACGAGCAGTACTTC.

The CDR3, as DNA: TGTGCCAGCAGTTCAACCGGGACTAGCGGGAGTTTATCCGAGCAGTACTTC. It yields the protein CASSSTGTSGSLSEQYF. This chain uses TRBV7-2 with TRBJ2-7; 14 bases line up with TRBD2. V gave up 6 bases and J gave up 6 bases; unmatched junction bases: 13. Per germline, CDR1 SGHTA and CDR2 FQGNSA. The CDR3 extends over 17 amino acids. The full variable domain, in which reference TRBV7-2 and TRBJ2-7 provide the parts outside the CDR3, is GAGVSQSPSNKVTEKGKDVELRCDPISGHTALYWYRQSLGQGLEFLIYFQGNSAPDKSGLPSDRFSAERTGGSVSTLTIQRTQQEDSAVYLCASSSTGTSGSLSEQYFGPGTRLTVT.

The sample holds a few counts of this clonotype. J is TRBJ2-5 and V is TRBV7-2, with D tentatively TRBD1 (5 bases). The germline gives CDR1 SGHTA, CDR2 FQGNSA. With 1 base removed from V and 5 bases from J, the gap between germline ends came to 20 bases. The CDR3 is made up of 17 amino acids. DNA of the CDR3: TGTGCCAGCAGCTTAGTGGCCCCCCCCAGGGTAGGGGAGACCCAGTACTTC. Amino acid sequence: CASSLVAPPRVGETQYF.

The chain couples TRBV24-1 to TRBJ2-5, with 7 bases lining up with TRBD1. CDR1 is KGHDR, CDR2 SFDVKD, per germline. J was trimmed by 3 bases and V by 3 bases; bases with no gene match: 9. The CDR3 runs to 16 residues. CDR3 coding DNA: TGTGCCACCAGTGATGCCTCGACAGGGAAGGAAGAGACCCAGTACTTC. It is translated as CATSDASTGKEETQYF.

The chain recombines TRBV7-9 with TRBJ2-6; D is undetermined. Germline V gene sequence: CDR1 SEHNR, CDR2 FQNEAQ (reference sequence). CDR3 length: 16 amino acids. Trimming took 7 bases from V and 0 from J, leaving 13 bases between them. The chain's CDR3 is CASTLAGPSGANVLTF. The CDR3 DNA follows: TGTGCCAGCACACTGGCCGGACCCTCTGGGGCCAACGTCCTGACTTTC.